The clone carrying this TCR beta chain was counted once. Its antigen is as yet unknown. This sample stems from a study of OX40 agonist ivuxolimab in advanced cancers. This table comes from immunoSEQ multiplex PCR, and its TCRdb copy is limited to in-frame clones, with some not included. The sample has roughly 50,000 clones; about 87% are singletons. V lost 5 bases to trimming and J lost 6 bases, with 19 bases between them. This CDR3 has 16 residues. Germline-derived CDR1 and CDR2 are SEHNR and FQNEAQ (reference sequence). Study findings and constraints: Relative to CD4+ cells, CD8+ T cells on average had more expanded clones.

This clonotype was sampled from an adult with an advanced solid tumor such as melanoma, head and neck, liver or kidney cancer. Here the sequenced sample was CD4+ or CD8+ T cells sorted from blood, taken in a trial of the OX40 agonist ivuxolimab. This chain joins TRBV7-9 and TRBJ1-4, with D perhaps matching TRBD1 (6 bases). The CDR3 region is CASSPRRDTGDEKLFF. The CDR3 nucleotides read TGTGCCAGCAGCCCGCGCCGGGACACCGGAGATGAAAAACTGTTTTTT.